This entry lists 24 T cell receptor beta chains sequenced from one sample in a study of blood T cell repertoires in COVID-19. Method: immunoSEQ multiplex PCR; TCRdb's copy keeps in-frame clones and lacks some. The table records under 200,000 clones, 65% to 90% of them present only once. Material for sequencing was PBMCs or T cells enriched from blood (not recorded which). These receptors were obtained from a woman aged 55-70 years with acute COVID-19.

The rearrangement links TRBV7-9 to TRBJ2-7; 9 bases are a match to TRBD2. Germline V gives CDR1 SEHNR, CDR2 FQNEAQ (reference sequence). V shed 5 bases, J shed 7 bases, and the junction held 12 bases outside the gene matches. The CDR3 has 15 amino acids. CDR3 bases: TGTGCCAGCAGCATGCCGGGACTAGCTTCCCCAGAGCAGTACTTC. Residues: CASSMPGLASPEQYF. The complete variable domain, with remaining parts taken from reference TRBV7-9 and TRBJ2-7, reads DTGVSQNPRHKITKRGQNVTFRCDPISEHNRLYWYRQTLGQGPEFLTYFQNEAQLEKSRLLSDRFSAERPKGSFSTLEIQRTEQGDSAMYLCASSMPGLASPEQYFGPGTRLTVT.

The gene calls are TRBV7-2 and TRBJ2-7; 8 positions match TRBD1. CDR3 length equals 14 residues. CDR1 and CDR2 from the germline V gene are SGHTA and FQGNSA. V was clipped by 3 bases and J by 3 bases; unmatched bases: 4. This CDR3 reads CASSLGTGYYEQYF. CDR3 coding DNA: TGTGCCAGCAGCTTGGGGACAGGATACTACGAGCAGTACTTC. The full variable domain, in which reference TRBV7-2 and TRBJ2-7 provide the parts outside the CDR3, is GAGVSQSPSNKVTEKGKDVELRCDPISGHTALYWYRQSLGQGLEFLIYFQGNSAPDKSGLPSDRFSAERTGGSVSTLTIQRTQQEDSAVYLCASSLGTGYYEQYFGPGTRLTVT.

V is TRBV7-2 and J is TRBJ2-1, with TRBD2 matching over 12 bases. This CDR3 has 15 amino acids. V shed 4 bases and J 6 bases; nucleotides not matched to a gene: 4. Germline-derived CDR1 and CDR2 are SGHTA and FQGNSA. As DNA, the CDR3 is TGTGCCAGCAGCTCCCCTAGCGGGAGGGCCAATGAGCAGTTCTTC. Its translation: CASSSPSGRANEQFF.

The rearrangement uses TRBV4-2 and TRBJ2-1; 8 positions match TRBD2. Germline-derived CDR1 and CDR2 are LGHNA and YNFKEQ. Unmatched junction bases numbered 11, after V lost 9 bases and J lost 4 bases. The CDR3 is made up of 15 amino acids. CDR3 sequence: CASNPGGGRYNEQFF. DNA of the CDR3: TGTGCCAGTAACCCGGGAGGGGGTCGATACAATGAGCAGTTCTTC.

This rearrangement joins TRBV3-1 (or the pseudogene TRBV3-2) to TRBJ2-1; TRBD2 agrees at 7 bases. This CDR3 has 18 residues. Germline lookup yields CDR1 LGHDT and CDR2 YNNKEL (reference sequence). Trimming took 0 bases from V and 7 from J; bases not matched to a gene: 15. The CDR3 loop reads CASSQDPWGRASKNEQFF. CDR3 DNA sequence: TGTGCCAGCAGCCAAGATCCATGGGGGAGGGCATCTAAGAATGAGCAGTTCTTC.

This chain joins TRBV19 and TRBJ1-6; possible D gene TRBD1, 6 bases. The CDR3 sequence is 15 residues long. V was cut by 5 bases and J by 9 bases, with 17 bases left in between. Germline V gives CDR1 LNHDA, CDR2 SQIVND (reference sequence). Here the CDR3 DNA reads TGTGCCAGTAGTGATTTAGACAGGACGGTTTCACCCCTCCACTTT. Its translation: CASSDLDRTVSPLHF.

V usage is TRBV6-5 and J usage is TRBJ1-2, with D perhaps matching TRBD1 (5 bases). This CDR3 is 15 amino acids long. Trimming cost V 0 bases and J 7 bases, with 15 bases left between them. Germline V gene data show CDR1 as MNHEY and CDR2 as SVGAGI. CDR3 sequence: CASSYSTDSGGGYTF. The CDR3 DNA reads TGTGCCAGCAGTTACTCGACAGACTCCGGGGGTGGCTACACCTTC.

This chain connects TRBV9 to TRBJ1-2, with D tentatively TRBD1 (5 bases). Trimming left V 3 bases short and J 4 bases short, with 16 bases between. CDR1 and CDR2 (germline): SGDLS, YYNGEE. This CDR3 contains 15 residues. The CDR3 region has the DNA TGTGCCAGCAGCGAGGGGCAGGGATCGTCCTATGGCTACACCTTC. Protein sequence: CASSEGQGSSYGYTF.

This clone has more than one count but fewer than ten. The chain is built from TRBV7-9 and TRBJ2-3; D possibly corresponds to TRBD2 (6 bases). CDR3 size: 15 residues. V was trimmed by 4 bases and J by 0 bases, leaving 11 bases between them. Germline CDR1 and CDR2: SEHNR and FQNEAQ (reference sequence). CDR3 in amino acids: CASSSSGTSTDTQYF. The CDR3 DNA reads TGTGCCAGCAGCTCCTCCGGGACTAGCACAGATACGCAGTATTTT.

The chain employs TRBV4-3 and TRBJ1-6; D unresolved. V was trimmed by 1 base and J by 7 bases, leaving 5 bases between them. Germline V gene sequence: CDR1 LGHNA, CDR2 YSLEER. The CDR3 loop spans 13 amino acids. For the CDR3, the DNA is TGCGCCAGCAGCCAAGTCGTAAATTCACCCCTCCACTTT. This translates into CASSQVVNSPLHF.

The chain joins TRBV9 to TRBJ1-1; D remains unclear. The V and J ends lost 0 bases and 3 bases respectively, with 6 bases between them. This CDR3 is built from 13 residues. CDR1 and CDR2 (germline): SGDLS, YYNGEE. DNA of the CDR3: TGTGCCAGCAGCGTAGCCGGGTACACTGAAGCTTTCTTT. Translated: CASSVAGYTEAFF.

The genes are TRBV5-1 and TRBJ1-4; a possible D gene is TRBD1 (6 bases). Per germline, CDR1 SGHRS and CDR2 YFSETQ. The V end was cut by 3 bases, the J end by 5 bases, with 14 bases between. The CDR3 contains 15 residues. CDR3 sequence reads: CASSSRTAVNEKLFF. The CDR3 region has the DNA TGCGCCAGCAGCTCCAGGACAGCTGTAAATGAAAAACTGTTTTTT.

The rearrangement uses TRBV19 and TRBJ1-3; TRBD1 aligns across 7 bases. This CDR3 is 14 amino acids long. With 7 bases clipped from V and 5 bases from J, the junction kept 8 bases outside the gene matches. Per the germline V gene, CDR1 is LNHDA and CDR2 is SQIVND (reference sequence). The CDR3 DNA sequence: TGTGCCAGTACCGACCGGAGGGGGCGAAACACCATATATTTT. It is translated as CASTDRRGRNTIYF.

The CDR3 bases are TGTGCCAGCAGTTTAGGGCCCGAAAGCTACAATGAGCAGTTCTTC. It specifies CASSLGPESYNEQFF. The genes are TRBV27 and TRBJ2-1; D is uncertain. Trimming pared 2 bases from V and 3 bases from J, leaving 11 bases between. Germline V gives CDR1 MNHEY, CDR2 SMNVEV (reference sequence). CDR3 length equals 15 residues.

V is TRBV19 and J is TRBJ1-3; no clear D gene. Trimming removed 3 bases from V and 4 bases from J, with 13 bases in between. The CDR3 has 15 amino acids. The V gene's germline CDR1 is LNHDA and CDR2 SQIVND (reference sequence). CDR3: CASSMVVLGGNTIYF. CDR3 DNA: TGTGCCAGTAGTATGGTCGTACTAGGGGGAAACACCATATATTTT.

The V call is TRBV19, the J call TRBJ2-3; perhaps TRBD1 as D (5 bases). The V end was cut by 3 bases, the J end by 4 bases, with 11 bases between. The germline gives CDR1 LNHDA, CDR2 SQIVND (reference sequence). This CDR3 has 14 amino acids. The CDR3, as DNA: TGTGCCAGTAGTATCTTGGACATATCAGATACGCAGTATTTT. The encoded protein is CASSILDISDTQYF.

The chain uses TRBV27 and TRBJ2-6; unclear D gene. Germline V gene lookup returns CDR1 MNHEY and CDR2 SMNVEV (reference sequence). The V end lost 0 bases, the J end lost 2 bases, and 2 bases lay between the germline ends. The length of the CDR3 is 14 residues. The CDR3 DNA reads as TGTGCCAGCAGTTTATCCACTGGGGCCAACGTCCTGACTTTC. Protein: CASSLSTGANVLTF.

This clone showed up just a few times. The chain carries TRBV27 and TRBJ1-2; unclear D gene. The ends were cut back, 4 bases at V and 4 bases at J, with 16 bases in the middle. The germline gives CDR1 MNHEY, CDR2 SMNVEV (reference sequence). This CDR3 has 15 residues. CDR3 DNA sequence: TGTGCCAGCAGTTGGGCTCGAGAGGGTAGCTATGGCTACACCTTC. This codes for CASSWAREGSYGYTF.

The rearrangement uses TRBV10-3 and TRBJ1-2; D might be TRBD1 (5 bases). The CDR3 extends over 15 amino acids. The V gene lost 4 bases and the J gene lost 4 bases, with 16 bases spanning the gap. CDR1 is ENHRY and CDR2 is SYGVKD in the germline V gene. CDR3 in DNA: TGTGCCATCAGTGGGGGAAAGGGACTTGTCTATGGCTACACCTTC. Translation: CAISGGKGLVYGYTF.

J is TRBJ2-1 and V is TRBV4-3; 13 nucleotides agree with TRBD2. The V and J ends lost 4 bases and 0 bases, in that order; junction bases with no gene match: 6. The germline V gene has CDR1 LGHNA and CDR2 YSLEER. The CDR3 is made up of 18 amino acids. The CDR3 DNA sequence: TGCGCCAGCAGCCGGGGGACTAGCGGGGATAGCTCCTACAATGAGCAGTTCTTC. It is translated as CASSRGTSGDSSYNEQFF.

CDR3 loop: CASGMDTYTEAFF. The DNA of the CDR3 is TGTGCTAGTGGCATGGACACCTACACTGAAGCTTTCTTT. The V gene is TRBV12-5, the J gene TRBJ1-1; possibly TRBD1 for D (5 bases). Looked up from germline, CDR1 is LGHNT and CDR2 is FRNRAP. The V end lost 6 bases, the J end lost 3 bases, and 11 bases lay between the germline ends. The CDR3 consists of 13 residues. Filled out from reference TRBV12-5 and TRBJ1-1, the complete variable domain reads DARVTQTPRHKVTEMGQEVTMRCQPILGHNTVFWYRQTMMQGLELLAYFRNRAPLDDSGMPKDRFSAEMPDATLATLKIQPSEPRDSAVYFCASGMDTYTEAFFGQGTRLTVV.

The table lists this clone with a count of one. This chain connects TRBV11-3 to TRBJ1-2; 8 nucleotides agree with TRBD1. The CDR3 consists of 14 residues. Germline V lookup: CDR1 SGHNT, CDR2 YENEEA. The junction had 7 bases not matched to a gene; V was cut back by 5 bases and J by 5 bases. This chain's CDR3 is CASSAGTGGYGYTF. CDR3 DNA sequence: TGTGCCAGCAGCGCAGGGACAGGAGGTTATGGCTACACCTTC. Supplemented by reference TRBV11-3 and TRBJ1-2, the full variable domain reads EAGVVQSPRYKIIEKKQPVAFWCNPISGHNTLYWYLQNLGQGPELLIRYENEEAVDDSQLPKDRFSAERLKGVDSTLKIQPAELGDSAVYLCASSAGTGGYGYTFGSGTRLTVV.

The chain combines TRBV30 with TRBJ1-5; 8 bases map to TRBD1. J gave up 7 bases and V 7 bases, and 6 bases lay outside the gene matches. This CDR3 has 12 residues. CDR1 GTSNPN and CDR2 SVGIG come from the germline V gene (reference sequence). This CDR3 reads CASDRVDQPQHF. CDR3 DNA: TGTGCCTCGGACAGGGTAGACCAGCCCCAGCATTTT.

This clone was detected many times. This chain connects TRBV28 to TRBJ1-2, with 7 bases matching TRBD1. This CDR3 is 15 amino acids long. CDR1 is MDHEN, CDR2 SYDVKM, per germline. With 5 bases clipped from V and 3 bases from J, the junction kept 9 bases outside the gene matches. CDR3 protein: CASSPPQTGYYGYTF. CDR3 in DNA: TGTGCCAGCAGTCCTCCCCAGACAGGGTACTATGGCTACACCTTC.